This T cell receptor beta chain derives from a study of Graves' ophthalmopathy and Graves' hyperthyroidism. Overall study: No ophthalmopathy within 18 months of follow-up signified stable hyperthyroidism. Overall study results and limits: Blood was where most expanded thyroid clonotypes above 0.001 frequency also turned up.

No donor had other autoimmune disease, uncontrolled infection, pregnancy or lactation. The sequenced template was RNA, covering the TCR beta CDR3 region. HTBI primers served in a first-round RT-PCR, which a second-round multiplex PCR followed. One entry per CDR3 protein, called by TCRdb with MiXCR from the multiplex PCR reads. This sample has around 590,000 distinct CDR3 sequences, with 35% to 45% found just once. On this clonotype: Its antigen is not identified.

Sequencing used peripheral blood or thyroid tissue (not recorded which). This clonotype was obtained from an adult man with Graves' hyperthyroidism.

For the CDR3, the DNA is TGTGCCAGCAGTGAGGCTAGCGGGGTTTTAGAGCAGCCCCAGCATTTT. Amino acid sequence: CASSEASGVLEQPQHF. The V and J genes are TRBV2 and TRBJ1-5, with D hard to call. CDR3 length equals 16 residues. The V end was cut by 3 bases, the J end by 7 bases, with 19 bases between. The germline gives CDR1 SNHLY, CDR2 FYNNEI.